Shown below are 16 T cell receptor beta chains from a single sample sequenced in a study of blood T cell repertoires in COVID-19. Profiled with immunoSEQ multiplex PCR; TCRdb holds only in-frame clones, not every one. Altogether 90,000 to 100,000 clones are present, nearly 90% being singletons, with the ten largest covering 3.5% to 5.5%. Material for sequencing was peripheral blood. Receptors originate from a man between 65 and 85 years old with acute or convalescent COVID-19.

This clone was seen a few times. J is TRBJ1-2 and V is TRBV11-2, with D unresolved. Trimming took off 4 bases at V and 4 bases at J, with 10 bases between the two ends. CDR1 SGHAT and CDR2 FQNNGV come from the germline V gene. CDR3 length: 13 residues. This CDR3 is CASSSIASYGYTF. The CDR3 DNA follows: TGTGCCAGCAGCTCCATAGCCAGCTATGGCTACACCTTC.

This sequence joins TRBV7-8 and TRBJ2-2; the match to TRBD2 covers 11 bases. V gave up 1 base and J gave up 0 bases; unmatched junction bases: 7. The CDR3 spans 19 residues. Looked up from germline, CDR1 is SGHVS and CDR2 is FQNEAQ. The CDR3 is CASSLVASGGNANTGELFF. CDR3 sequence (DNA): TGTGCCAGCAGCTTAGTGGCTAGCGGGGGGAACGCGAACACCGGGGAGCTGTTTTTT.

The chain carries TRBV5-6 and TRBJ1-6; D might be TRBD1 (6 bases). The CDR3 loop spans 15 amino acids. Germline CDR1 reads SGHDT; CDR2 reads YYEEEE. V lost 1 base to trimming and J lost 11 bases, with 16 bases between them. CDR3 nucleotide sequence: TGTGCCAGCAGCTTGTATTGGGGGGGCCAAGCACCCCTCCACTTT. This sequence encodes CASSLYWGGQAPLHF.

The rearrangement links TRBV5-1 to TRBJ2-7; no clear D. The CDR3 has 13 residues. V lost 0 bases to trimming and J lost 3 bases, with 7 bases between them. Per the germline V gene, CDR1 is SGHRS and CDR2 is YFSETQ. CDR3 nucleotides: TGCGCCAGCAGCTTGGGCACAAACTACGAGCAGTACTTC. Amino acids: CASSLGTNYEQYF.

This chain links TRBV28 with TRBJ1-4, with 8 bases matching TRBD1. Unmatched junction bases numbered 6, after V lost 4 bases and J lost 8 bases. This CDR3 comprises 14 residues. CDR1 and CDR2 (germline): MDHEN, SYDVKM. This CDR3 reads CASSSRDRPEKLFF. The CDR3 nucleotides are TGTGCCAGCAGTTCCCGGGACAGGCCCGAAAAACTGTTTTTT. Looking up the rest from reference TRBV28 and TRBJ1-4 gives the full variable domain: DVKVTQSSRYLVKRTGEKVFLECVQDMDHENMFWYRQDPGLGLRLIYFSYDVKMKEKGDIPEGYSVSREKKERFSLILESASTNQTSMYLCASSSRDRPEKLFFGSGTQLSVL.

Only a few counts were recorded for this clone. The gene calls are TRBV3-1 (or the pseudogene TRBV3-2) and TRBJ2-7; 11 bases map to TRBD1. The CDR3 is made up of 16 amino acids. The germline V gene has CDR1 LGHDT and CDR2 YNNKEL (reference sequence). Losses at the gene ends were 0 bases for V and 6 bases for J; bases not matched to a gene: 7. The CDR3 DNA reads TGTGCCAGCAGCCAAGATAGGACAGGGGGCCCCTCCGAGCAGTACTTC. Amino acids: CASSQDRTGGPSEQYF.

The chain joins TRBV5-4 to TRBJ1-1; D is unresolved. Trimming left V 1 base short and J 1 base short, with 5 bases between. Germline V gene data show CDR1 as SGHNT and CDR2 as YYREEE (reference sequence). The CDR3 is 13 residues long. CDR3 nucleotide sequence: TGTGCCAGCAGCTTGAGCCCGAACACTGAAGCTTTCTTT. Protein product: CASSLSPNTEAFF.

This clone occurred a few times. V is TRBV13 and J is TRBJ2-6, with TRBD1 as a possible D gene (6 bases). The V gene lost 5 bases and the J gene lost 2 bases, with 10 bases spanning the gap. Germline V gene sequence: CDR1 PRHDT, CDR2 FYEKMQ (reference sequence). The CDR3 has 15 amino acids. This chain's CDR3 is CASSREGAGANVLTF. As DNA, the CDR3 is TGTGCCAGCAGCCGAGAGGGGGCTGGGGCCAACGTCCTGACTTTC.

The V call is TRBV6-2 or TRBV6-3, the J call TRBJ1-5; D is undetermined. V lost 5 bases, J lost 0 bases, and 11 bases lay in between. The CDR3 consists of 15 residues. Germline V CDR1 and CDR2: MNHEY, SVGEGT. The CDR3, as DNA: TGTGCCAGCAGTACAGCCCCGGTTAGCAATCAGCCCCAGCATTTT. Its protein is CASSTAPVSNQPQHF.

V usage is TRBV6-5 and J usage is TRBJ1-5; possibly TRBD1 for D (5 bases). This CDR3 has 13 residues. The V and J ends lost 0 bases and 5 bases respectively, with 5 bases between them. Germline-derived CDR1 and CDR2 are MNHEY and SVGAGI. The CDR3 reads CASSYSRDQPQHF. In DNA form, the CDR3 reads TGTGCCAGCAGTTACTCCAGGGATCAGCCCCAGCATTTT.

The chain recombines TRBV28 with TRBJ1-2; 8 nucleotides line up with TRBD1. V lost 2 bases and J lost 5; bases outside the gene matches: 4. There are 14 residues in the CDR3. Germline lookup yields CDR1 MDHEN and CDR2 SYDVKM. The CDR3 protein is CASSLTRGLYGYTF. In DNA, the CDR3 is TGTGCCAGCAGTTTAACCAGGGGGCTTTATGGCTACACCTTC.

This chain uses TRBV6-5 with TRBJ1-2, with TRBD1 matching 8 bases. The CDR3 covers 14 residues. Germline assignment: CDR1 MNHEY and CDR2 SVGAGI. J lost 2 bases, V lost 5 bases, and 4 bases had no gene match. The CDR3 coding sequence is TGTGCCAGCAGTCGGACAGGGCTAAACTATGGCTACACCTTC. Residues: CASSRTGLNYGYTF.

This chain connects TRBV6-9 to TRBJ1-6, with 9 bases aligning to TRBD1. Germline V lookup: CDR1 MNHGY, CDR2 SVAAGI. The J segment lost 6 bases and the V segment lost 2 bases, leaving 17 bases of the junction unmatched. The CDR3 totals 20 residues. The CDR3, as DNA: TGTGCCAGCAGTTATCGAATCGGGACAGGGAGCCCGAACGTTAATTCACCCCTCCACTTT. As protein: CASSYRIGTGSPNVNSPLHF.

This chain uses TRBV19 with TRBJ2-3; D is perhaps TRBD1 (6 bases). This CDR3 is 14 amino acids long. Germline V CDR1 and CDR2: LNHDA, SQIVND (reference sequence). Between the trimmed V and J ends, which lost 5 bases and 4 bases, there was a span of 13 bases. CDR3 DNA sequence: TGTGCCAGTAGTTCAACAGGGACGGCAGATACGCAGTATTTT. Its protein is CASSSTGTADTQYF.

This chain joins TRBV7-2 and TRBJ2-7, with TRBD2 matching over 8 bases. V lost 4 bases, J lost 3 bases, and 8 bases stayed unmatched. CDR1 SGHTA and CDR2 FQGNSA come from the germline V gene. The CDR3 has 15 amino acids. CDR3 bases: TGTGCCAGCAGCTATTCAGGAGCGGGGGTCTACGAGCAGTACTTC. The encoded protein is CASSYSGAGVYEQYF.

The rearrangement links TRBV28 to TRBJ2-1, with TRBD2 identical over 11 bases. The germline gives CDR1 MDHEN, CDR2 SYDVKM. This CDR3 has 16 residues. With V trimmed by 4 bases and J by 1 base, 3 bases remained unmatched. In nucleotides, the CDR3 is TGTGCCAGCAGTTCCGGACTAGCGGGTTCCTACAATGAGCAGTTCTTC. It codes for CASSSGLAGSYNEQFF.